This is a list of T cell receptor beta chains from one sample in a study of long-term antiretroviral therapy in people with HIV. Method: immunoSEQ multiplex PCR; TCRdb's copy keeps in-frame clones and lacks some. The table includes about 43,000 clones, about 89% detected once. Material: unsorted PBMCs, obtained 0.1 years before starting antiretroviral therapy. These receptor sequences come from a woman aged 45 to 65 with HIV. Each CDR3 is given with its conserved first and last residue. D genes are given only for firm matches. The size field is filled for only some rows; it gives once, few, many or a size class.

CDR3: CASTRDTNTGELFF; DNA: TGTGCCAGCACCCGGGACACGAACACCGGGGAGCTGTTTTTT; D: -; J: TRBJ2-2; size: -; V: TRBV9
CDR3: CASSSPSPGYGYTF; DNA: TGTGCCAGCAGTTCCCCGTCGCCTGGCTATGGCTACACCTTC; D: -; J: TRBJ1-2; size: -; V: TRBV6-5
CDR3: CASSPSSGGNQPQHF; DNA: TGTGCCAGCAGCCCCTCCTCAGGGGGCAATCAGCCCCAGCATTTT; D: -; J: TRBJ1-5; size: once; V: TRBV6-6
CDR3: CASSPDRYNEQFF; DNA: TGTGCCAGCAGCCCGGACAGGTACAATGAGCAGTTCTTC; D: TRBD1; J: TRBJ2-1; size: -; V: TRBV11-3
CDR3: CASRGQVSNQPQHF; DNA: TGTGCCAGCAGGGGACAGGTTAGCAATCAGCCCCAGCATTTT; D: TRBD1; J: TRBJ1-5; size: -; V: TRBV6-1
CDR3: CASSYLTPGDEQFF; DNA: TGTGCCAGCAGTTACCTAACTCCTGGCGATGAGCAGTTCTTC; D: -; J: TRBJ2-1; size: -; V: TRBV6-5
CDR3: CASSQTLISPTNTGELFF; DNA: TGTGCCAGCTCACAAACACTAATCAGCCCAACAAACACCGGGGAGCTGTTTTTT; D: -; J: TRBJ2-2; size: -; V: TRBV18
CDR3: CASSTGTGSYTGELFF; DNA: TGTGCCAGCAGCACCGGGACAGGGAGTTACACCGGGGAGCTGTTTTTT; D: TRBD1; J: TRBJ2-2; size: few; V: TRBV7-9
CDR3: CSCRAGGPGNEQFF; DNA: TGCAGCTGCCGAGCGGGGGGGCCGGGGAATGAGCAGTTCTTC; D: TRBD2; J: TRBJ2-1; size: -; V: TRBV29-1
CDR3: CASGQETQYF; DNA: TGTGCCAGCGGTCAAGAGACCCAGTACTTC; D: -; J: TRBJ2-5; size: -; V: TRBV2
CDR3: CASSPWRQGKKETQYF; DNA: TGTGCCAGCAGCCCATGGAGGCAGGGGAAGAAAGAGACCCAGTACTTC; D: -; J: TRBJ2-5; size: once; V: TRBV2
CDR3: CASSPPERADTQYF; DNA: TGTGCCAGCAGCCCGCCGGAGAGGGCAGATACGCAGTATTTT; D: -; J: TRBJ2-3; size: -; V: TRBV4-2
CDR3: CASTSGTDPHNEQFF; DNA: TGCGCCAGCACCTCCGGGACAGACCCCCACAATGAGCAGTTCTTC; D: TRBD1; J: TRBJ2-1; size: -; V: TRBV5-1
CDR3: CASKWAGASNQPQHF; DNA: TGTGCCAGCAAATGGGCGGGGGCTAGCAATCAGCCCCAGCATTTT; D: -; J: TRBJ1-5; size: -; V: TRBV7-2
CDR3: CASSLAGTGLNYGYTF; DNA: TGTGCCAGCAGCTTGGCAGGGACAGGGTTAAACTATGGCTACACCTTC; D: TRBD1; J: TRBJ1-2; size: -; V: TRBV5-4
CDR3: CASSHPPRLAGFTDTQYF; DNA: TGTGCCAGCAGTCACCCCCCGCGACTAGCGGGGTTCACAGATACGCAGTATTTT; D: TRBD2; J: TRBJ2-3; size: -; V: TRBV14
CDR3: CASRPTSNYGYTF; DNA: TGTGCCAGCAGGCCTACCTCCAACTATGGCTACACCTTC; D: -; J: TRBJ1-2; size: -; V: TRBV11-2
CDR3: CAIKPDREGGTDTQYF; DNA: TGTGCCATCAAACCTGACAGGGAAGGGGGCACAGATACGCAGTATTTT; D: TRBD1; J: TRBJ2-3; size: -; V: TRBV10-3
CDR3: CASSIGQGAHGYTF; DNA: TGTGCCAGTAGTATAGGACAGGGGGCTCATGGCTACACCTTC; D: TRBD1; J: TRBJ1-2; size: few; V: TRBV19
CDR3: CASSLRGEAFF; DNA: TGTGCCAGCAGCTTGCGGGGTGAAGCTTTCTTT; D: -; J: TRBJ1-1; size: -; V: TRBV5-6
CDR3: CASSQGVGEQYF; DNA: TGTGCCAGCAGCCAAGGAGTCGGGGAGCAGTACTTC; D: -; J: TRBJ2-7; size: few; V: TRBV4-2
CDR3: CSVLRQGSPQYF; DNA: TGCAGCGTTCTAAGACAGGGGTCCCCCCAGTACTTC; D: TRBD1; J: TRBJ2-5; size: -; V: TRBV29-1
CDR3: CASSFGTGPYEQYF; DNA: TGTGCCAGCAGCTTTGGGACAGGCCCCTACGAGCAGTACTTC; D: TRBD1; J: TRBJ2-7; size: medium-sized; V: TRBV7-9
CDR3: CAWSVGSSYEQYF; DNA: TGTGCCTGGAGTGTAGGGAGCTCCTACGAGCAGTACTTC; D: -; J: TRBJ2-7; size: once; V: TRBV30
CDR3: CASSLMGGVGYGYTF; DNA: TGTGCCAGCAGCTTAATGGGGGGCGTAGGGTATGGCTACACCTTC; D: -; J: TRBJ1-2; size: -; V: TRBV7-2
CDR3: CAWSGGAKNIQYF; DNA: TGTGCCTGGAGTGGGGGGGCTAAAAACATTCAGTACTTC; D: -; J: TRBJ2-4; size: -; V: TRBV30
CDR3: CASSFPLIYNEQFF; DNA: TGTGCCAGCAGCTTTCCACTTATATACAATGAGCAGTTCTTC; D: -; J: TRBJ2-1; size: -; V: TRBV7-9